Each of the 5 T cell receptor beta chains below was sequenced from the same sample in a study of blood T cell repertoires in COVID-19. Profiling relied on immunoSEQ multiplex PCR, and the TCRdb table lists in-frame clones only, not all of them. Among 250,000 to 350,000 clones, 80% to 90% were seen once, and the ten largest hold roughly 6.3%. Sequenced sample: peripheral blood. The receptor set was obtained from a woman aged 45-60 years with COVID-19, enrolled during active disease.

The chain employs TRBV7-8 and TRBJ2-1; TRBD2 agrees at 8 bases. The V segment lost 5 bases and the J segment 4 bases; nucleotides outside the gene matches: 7. The germline V gene has CDR1 SGHVS and CDR2 FQNEAQ. The CDR3 covers 15 residues. This chain's CDR3 is CASSPSGSRYNEQFF. The CDR3 bases are TGTGCCAGCAGCCCAAGCGGGAGCAGGTACAATGAGCAGTTCTTC.

This clone was counted a single time. The rearrangement joins TRBV3-1 (or the pseudogene TRBV3-2) to TRBJ2-1; D may be TRBD2 (6 bases). Trimming shortened V by 1 base and J by 6 bases, and 16 bases separated the two germline ends. The CDR3 spans 16 residues. Germline V gives CDR1 LGHDT, CDR2 YNNKEL (reference sequence). CDR3 nucleotide sequence: TGTGCCAGCAGCCAAGTTGGCGCGGGACGGGGCAATGAGCAGTTCTTC. It is translated as CASSQVGAGRGNEQFF.

This sequence joins TRBV19 and TRBJ2-1, with a possible D match to TRBD2 (5 bases). Between the trimmed V and J ends, which lost 6 bases and 7 bases, there was a span of 16 bases. Germline assignment: CDR1 LNHDA and CDR2 SQIVND (reference sequence). The CDR3 length is 14 residues. The CDR3 DNA follows: TGTGCCAGTAGGGACCGGGAAAGGGCTAATGAGCAGTTCTTC. Its protein product is CASRDRERANEQFF.

V gene TRBV18 combines with J gene TRBJ1-1; no clear D gene. The CDR3 is made up of 14 amino acids. Germline CDR1 reads KGHSH; CDR2 reads LQKENI. Trimming cost V 2 bases and J 1 base, with 8 bases left between them. CDR3 in DNA: TGTGCCAGCTCACCAGGGCTACGGAACACTGAAGCTTTCTTT. The encoded protein is CASSPGLRNTEAFF.

V and J are TRBV5-4 and TRBJ2-2; 13 bases are a match to TRBD2. V dropped 3 bases and J dropped 0; count of bases not matched to a gene: 2. The CDR3 runs 17 residues. Germline V lookup: CDR1 SGHNT, CDR2 YYREEE (reference sequence). The CDR3 DNA sequence: TGTGCCAGCAGCTCCGGGACTAGCGGGGCGAACACCGGGGAGCTGTTTTTT. Residues: CASSSGTSGANTGELFF. Supplemented by reference TRBV5-4 and TRBJ2-2, the full variable domain reads ETGVTQSPTHLIKTRGQQVTLRCSSQSGHNTVSWYQQALGQGPQFIFQYYREEENGRGNFPPRFSGLQFPNYSSELNVNALELDDSALYLCASSSGTSGANTGELFFGEGSRLTVL.